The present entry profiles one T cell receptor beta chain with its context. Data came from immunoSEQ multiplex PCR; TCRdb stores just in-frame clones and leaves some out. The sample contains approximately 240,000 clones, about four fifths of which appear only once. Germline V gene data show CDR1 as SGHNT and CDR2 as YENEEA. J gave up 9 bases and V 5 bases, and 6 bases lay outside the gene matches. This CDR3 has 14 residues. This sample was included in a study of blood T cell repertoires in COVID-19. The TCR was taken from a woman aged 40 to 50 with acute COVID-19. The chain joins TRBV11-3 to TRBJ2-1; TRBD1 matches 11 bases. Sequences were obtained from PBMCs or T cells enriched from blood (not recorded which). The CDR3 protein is CASSRGQGAGEQFF. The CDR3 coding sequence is TGTGCCAGCAGCCGAGGACAGGGGGCAGGTGAGCAGTTCTTC.